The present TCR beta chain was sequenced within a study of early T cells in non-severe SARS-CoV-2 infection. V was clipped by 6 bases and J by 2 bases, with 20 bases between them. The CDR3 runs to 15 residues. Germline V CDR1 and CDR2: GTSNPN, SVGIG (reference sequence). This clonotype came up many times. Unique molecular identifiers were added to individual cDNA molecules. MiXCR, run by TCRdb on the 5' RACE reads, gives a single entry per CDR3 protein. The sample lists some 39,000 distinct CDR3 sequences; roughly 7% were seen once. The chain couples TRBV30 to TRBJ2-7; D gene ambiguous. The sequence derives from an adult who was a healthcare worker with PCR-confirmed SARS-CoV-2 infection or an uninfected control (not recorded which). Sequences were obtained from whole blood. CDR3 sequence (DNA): TGTGCCTGCCCCCTGGTTGGTCGGACGACCTACGAGCAGTACTTC. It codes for CACPLVGRTTYEQYF.